This T cell receptor (beta chain) was obtained from a study of T cell changes during pregnancy in multiple sclerosis. Repertoires were generated with immunoSEQ multiplex PCR, while TCRdb's copy carries only in-frame clones and drops some. The sample has around 37,000 clones; around 92% are singletons. Germline V gives CDR1 LGHNA, CDR2 YNFKEQ. Trimming left V 1 base short and J 0 bases short, with 12 bases between. The CDR3 spans 16 residues. The gene calls are TRBV4-2 and TRBJ2-5, with D tentatively TRBD2 (6 bases). This TCR derives from a female donor with multiple sclerosis, enrolled in a pregnancy study. This material consisted of CD8+ T cells from peripheral blood mononuclear cells, taken before pregnancy. CDR3 nucleotides: TGTGCCAGCAGCCAAGTCGGACGGGACTACCAAGAGACCCAGTACTTC. Amino acid sequence: CASSQVGRDYQETQYF.